These T cell receptor beta chains were read from a single sample in a study of blood T cell repertoires in COVID-19. Produced via immunoSEQ multiplex PCR; TCRdb's table is partial and in-frame only. This table holds 120,000 to 150,000 clones, roughly four fifths found once. Sequencing used peripheral blood. The receptors come from a man at least 80 years old with acute or convalescent COVID-19. CDR3s include the opening cysteine and the closing phenylalanine or tryptophan. Each record gives: J gene, D gene, clone size, V gene, CDR3 DNA, CDR3 protein. The D gene is left open where the match is weak. Size values are once, few and many counts, or a class for expanded clones, and some rows have none.

>TRBJ2-3|NA|NA|TRBV29-1
TGCAGCGTTGAAAGAGGCAGTGATACGCAGTATTTT
CSVERGSDTQYF
>TRBJ2-5|TRBD1|NA|TRBV24-1
TGTGCCACCAGTGACCCCTCAGCCGGGACAGGTAGCGAGACCCAGTACTTC
CATSDPSAGTGSETQYF
>TRBJ1-1|TRBD1|NA|TRBV2
TGTGCCAGCAGTGGACAGGGGATGAACACTGAAGCTTTCTTT
CASSGQGMNTEAFF
>TRBJ2-1|TRBD2|NA|TRBV24-1
TGTGCCACCAGTGCCGGCAGAGGAGCGGGGGGGCCAGATGAGCAGTTCTTC
CATSAGRGAGGPDEQFF
>TRBJ2-1|TRBD1|NA|TRBV3-1/TRBV3-2
TGTGCCAGCAGTTTTGCACGGGACAGGGAGCAGTTCTTC
CASSFARDREQFF
>TRBJ2-1|TRBD1|NA|TRBV18
TGTGCCAGCTCACCAGGACGGACAGGGATCCCCTATACCCCCTTTTACAATGAGCAGTTCTTC
CASSPGRTGIPYTPFYNEQFF
>TRBJ1-2|TRBD1|few|TRBV27
TGTGCCAGCAGTTTAAGACAGGGGATTTACTCTAACTATGGCTACACCTTC
CASSLRQGIYSNYGYTF
>TRBJ2-2|TRBD1|NA|TRBV7-8
TGTGCCAGCAGCCCCTACAGGGGTCCCGGCACCGGGGAGCTGTTTTTT
CASSPYRGPGTGELFF
>TRBJ1-2|TRBD1|once|TRBV7-2
TGTGCCAGCAGCTTAGCCACAGGGGACGGCTACACCTTC
CASSLATGDGYTF
>TRBJ1-4|TRBD1|once|TRBV12-3/TRBV12-4
TGTGCCAGCGGGACAGGTGGTAATGAAAAACTGTTTTTT
CASGTGGNEKLFF
>TRBJ2-6|TRBD1|NA|TRBV24-1
TGTGCCACCAGTGATCCGGGACAGGAGCCGCCTGGGGCCAACGTCCTGACTTTC
CATSDPGQEPPGANVLTF
>TRBJ1-4|NA|NA|TRBV7-6
TGTGCCAGCAGCATCAGAGGTGCTAATGAAAAACTGTTTTTT
CASSIRGANEKLFF
>TRBJ1-2|TRBD1|NA|TRBV2
TGTGCCAGCAGTGATCAGGGCAGGGGGCGAGGCTACACCTTC
CASSDQGRGRGYTF
>TRBJ2-4|NA|NA|TRBV6-5
TGTGCCAGCAGTTACGTCAGGGTATTCAAAAACATTCAGTACTTC
CASSYVRVFKNIQYF
>TRBJ2-3|TRBD2|NA|TRBV6-5
TGTGCCAGCAAAGGGCGGGGGGGCCCAGATACGCAGTATTTT
CASKGRGGPDTQYF
>TRBJ1-3|NA|NA|TRBV7-9
TGTGCCAGCAGCGACGGACTGGGAAACACCATATATTTT
CASSDGLGNTIYF
>TRBJ1-6|TRBD1|NA|TRBV18
TGTGCCAGCTCATCAGACAGGGTTCGGAATTCACCCCTCCACTTT
CASSSDRVRNSPLHF
>TRBJ2-6|NA|once|TRBV4-3
TGCGCCAGCAGCCGGTCCGGGACGGACTATGGGGCCAACGTCCTGACTTTC
CASSRSGTDYGANVLTF
>TRBJ2-2|NA|NA|TRBV12-3/TRBV12-4
TGTGCCAGCAGCCGAGGAGAGGCCGGGGAGCTGTTTTTT
CASSRGEAGELFF
>TRBJ2-7|TRBD1|NA|TRBV6-5
TGTGCCAGCACTCGAGGGGGGACAGGGGCCTACGAGCAGTACTTC
CASTRGGTGAYEQYF
>TRBJ2-1|NA|once|TRBV4-2
TGTGCCAGCAGCCAAGAGGGGGGTTCCTACAATGAGCAGTTCTTC
CASSQEGGSYNEQFF
>TRBJ2-7|NA|NA|TRBV28
TGTGCCAGCAGTTTAGCCAGGGGATCCGAGCAGTACTTC
CASSLARGSEQYF
>TRBJ1-4|NA|NA|TRBV7-3
TGTGCCAGCAGCTGGCAGGGCGGTGAAAATGAAAAACTGTTTTTT
CASSWQGGENEKLFF
>TRBJ2-5|NA|NA|TRBV10-2
TGCGCCAGCACCCTGGAGACGACCCAGTACTTC
CASTLETTQYF
>TRBJ2-4|NA|NA|TRBV5-6
TGTGCCAGCAGTTCCTACGAGGGAGGCAAAAACATTCAGTACTTC
CASSSYEGGKNIQYF
>TRBJ1-2|TRBD1|NA|TRBV7-3
TGTGCCAGCAGCTATGGGACAGGGGATATGTATGGCTACACCTTC
CASSYGTGDMYGYTF